This T cell receptor (beta chain) was captured by sequencing in a study of blood T cells in healthy people across ages. Findings and caveats of the study: Long-lived and aged donors differed, with more naive CD4+ cells and higher diversity in the long-lived. Unsorted PBMCs prevented conclusive naive versus antigen-experienced comparison.

A minimum of 5 micrograms of total RNA was extracted per sample. As to this clonotype: What it binds is not known.

A second 7 to 11 cycle PCR used barcoded and J-beta primers. One entry per CDR3 protein results from TCRdb running MiXCR on the 5' RACE reads. The top ten clones hold around 13% of a sample with 1 million to 1.2 million distinct CDR3 sequences, roughly two fifths of them seen once. Trimming pared 7 bases from V and 7 bases from J, leaving 6 bases between. Germline V gene data show CDR1 as KGHDR and CDR2 as SFDVKD. This CDR3 comprises 11 residues. The receptor was isolated from a man aged 18 to 29 in good health. V usage is TRBV24-1 and J usage is TRBJ2-2, with D uncertain. Sequencing input: blood. The CDR3 coding sequence is TGTGCCACCAGGGGGTACGGGGAGCTGTTTTTT. It translates to CATRGYGELFF.